This TCR beta chain was captured by sequencing in a study of cytomegalovirus exposure and HLA in healthy donors. The protocol was immunoSEQ multiplex PCR, while the TCRdb copy is restricted to in-frame clones and leaves out a portion. The table includes fewer than 350,000 clones, 70% to 90% detected once. The germline CDR1 and CDR2 sequences are SGHDT and YYEEEE. The CDR3 is 16 amino acids. V lost 4 bases to trimming and J lost 0 bases, with 14 bases between them. V is TRBV5-6 and J is TRBJ1-3; D gene uncertain. The receptor comes from a woman aged 18-30 years in good health and CMV-seronegative. What was sequenced was PBMCs. CDR3 region: CASSPSVTSSGNTIYF. CDR3 nucleotide sequence: TGTGCCAGCAGCCCGTCTGTTACAAGCTCTGGAAACACCATATATTTT.